The clone carrying this T cell receptor (beta chain) was observed a handful of times. The data originate from a study of blood T cell repertoires in COVID-19. The CDR3 extends over 13 amino acids. The ends lost 2 bases at V and 10 bases at J; junction bases unmatched: 4. Germline CDR1 and CDR2: MNHEY and SMNVEV (reference sequence). Using immunoSEQ multiplex PCR, the repertoire was profiled, and TCRdb retains in-frame clones only, with some absent. The table records about 290,000 clones, 70% to 90% of them present only once. The source of this sequence is a woman in her twenties or thirties with active or convalescent COVID-19. The rearrangement links TRBV27 to TRBJ2-1, with TRBD2 identical over 8 bases. The sample taken for sequencing was peripheral blood. CDR3 loop: CASSLIGGDEQFF. The DNA of the CDR3 is TGTGCCAGCAGTTTAATCGGGGGGGACGAGCAGTTCTTC.